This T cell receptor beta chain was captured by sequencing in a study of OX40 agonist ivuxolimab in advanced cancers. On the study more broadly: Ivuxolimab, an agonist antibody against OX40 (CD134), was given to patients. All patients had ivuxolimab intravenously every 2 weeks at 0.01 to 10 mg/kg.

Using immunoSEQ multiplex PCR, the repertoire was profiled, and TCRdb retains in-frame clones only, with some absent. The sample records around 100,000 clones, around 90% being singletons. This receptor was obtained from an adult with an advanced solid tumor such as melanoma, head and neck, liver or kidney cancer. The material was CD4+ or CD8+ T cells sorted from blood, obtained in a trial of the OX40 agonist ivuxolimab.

For the CDR3, the DNA is TGTGCCATCAGTGAGCGAACTTCCACTGAAGCTTTCTTT. Translated, it gives CAISERTSTEAFF. The rearrangement joins TRBV10-3 to TRBJ1-1; D call uncertain. V was trimmed by 2 bases and J by 4 bases, leaving 8 bases between them. Germline assignment: CDR1 ENHRY and CDR2 SYGVKD. This CDR3 region has 13 residues.